These T cell receptor beta chains were read from a single sample in a study of T cell responses to AZD1222 COVID-19 vaccine. Using immunoSEQ multiplex PCR, the repertoire was profiled, and TCRdb retains in-frame clones only, with some absent. The sample gives under 200,000 clones, 90% to 95% of which show up once; 1% to 1.5% is in the top ten. The sequencing used peripheral blood, collected 28 days after the second AZD1222 dose. The receptor source for this set is an adult who received the AZD1222 COVID-19 vaccine. Both conserved end residues are part of each CDR3. Each record gives: D gene, J gene, clone size, V gene, CDR3 DNA, CDR3 protein. The D gene is left open where the match is weak. The size entry is marked missing in some rows and otherwise reads once, few, many or a size class.

>.|TRBJ2-3|.|TRBV5-4
TGTGCCAGCAGCTGGGGCAAGGGTTTTCCCACCGATACGCAGTATTTT
CASSWGKGFPTDTQYF
>.|TRBJ1-1|.|TRBV5-1
TGCGCCAGCAGCTTGGAGGTGGGCTTGAACACTGAAGCTTTCTTT
CASSLEVGLNTEAFF
>.|TRBJ1-5|.|TRBV12-3/TRBV12-4
TGTGCCAGCAGTACGGGGTGGAATCAGCCCCAGCATTTT
CASSTGWNQPQHF
>.|TRBJ1-1|.|TRBV5-1
TGCGCCAGCAGCCGCGGGTCAAACACTGAAGCTTTCTTT
CASSRGSNTEAFF
>TRBD2|TRBJ2-2|.|TRBV4-3
TGCGCCAGCAGCCAAGATCAGGCGACTAGCGGACCGAACACCGGGGAGCTGTTTTTT
CASSQDQATSGPNTGELFF
>TRBD2|TRBJ2-1|.|TRBV18
TGTGCCAGCTCACCGGGCTCCGGGACTAGCCGCTACAATGAGCAGTTCTTC
CASSPGSGTSRYNEQFF
>.|TRBJ1-2|.|TRBV4-2
TGTGCCAGCAGCCAAGGGTCACACCCGCCGAACTATGGCTACACCTTC
CASSQGSHPPNYGYTF
>TRBD2|TRBJ2-3|.|TRBV5-1
TGCGCCAGCAGCTTTAGCGGGTACACAGATACGCAGTATTTT
CASSFSGYTDTQYF
>TRBD2|TRBJ2-1|.|TRBV7-8
TGTGCCAGCAGCTTAGGACTAGCGGTAATGGGGGGGGGCCCCGTGGGTGAGCAGTTCTTC
CASSLGLAVMGGGPVGEQFF
>.|TRBJ1-1|.|TRBV19
TGTGCCAGTAGAGGTGGGATTTCGAACACTGAAGCTTTCTTT
CASRGGISNTEAFF
>.|TRBJ2-7|.|TRBV27
TGTGCCAGCAGTTTATCCCCTACTCCGTTCTACGAGCAGTACTTC
CASSLSPTPFYEQYF
>.|TRBJ2-2|few|TRBV29-1
TGCAGCGCTAGTCATGGGTTACACACCGGGGAGCTGTTTTTT
CSASHGLHTGELFF
>.|TRBJ2-1|once|TRBV11-2
TGTGCCAGCAGCCCCTTAGGGGGGGGGAACAATGAGCAGTTCTTC
CASSPLGGGNNEQFF
>.|TRBJ1-4|.|TRBV19
TGTGCCAGTAGTATTGGAGAAAAACTGTTTTTT
CASSIGEKLFF
>.|TRBJ2-7|.|TRBV7-6
TGTGCCAGCAGCTTGTCTGGGGCTGACGAGCAGTACTTC
CASSLSGADEQYF
>TRBD2|TRBJ2-5|once|TRBV5-1
TGCGCCAGCAGCTGGGGGACTAGCGGAATACAAGAGACCCAGTACTTC
CASSWGTSGIQETQYF
>TRBD2|TRBJ2-7|.|TRBV6-2/TRBV6-3
TGTGCCAGCAGTTCTCCGACTAGCGGGACCGCCTACGAGCAGTACTTC
CASSSPTSGTAYEQYF
>.|TRBJ2-1|.|TRBV27
TGTGCCAGCAGTTTAAGTTCTAGCGAAGGGGTTTTCAATGAGCAGTTCTTC
CASSLSSSEGVFNEQFF
>.|TRBJ1-4|once|TRBV5-1
TGCGCCAGCAGCTTCTATGGTAATGAAAAACTGTTTTTT
CASSFYGNEKLFF
>.|TRBJ1-4|.|TRBV18
TGTGCCAGCTCCCTATCAGATATGGCAACTAATGAAAAACTGTTTTTT
CASSLSDMATNEKLFF
>.|TRBJ1-2|.|TRBV6-5
TGTGCCAGCAGTACAGGGCCCTATGGCTACACCTTC
CASSTGPYGYTF
>.|TRBJ1-2|.|TRBV29-1
TGCAGCGTTGAGGGGGGGAGGGCGGCTGATGGCTACACCTTC
CSVEGGRAADGYTF
>.|TRBJ1-4|.|TRBV7-9
TGTGCCAGCAGCTTAAGCGGCAGCAGGGGATCTGAAAAACTGTTTTTT
CASSLSGSRGSEKLFF
>.|TRBJ1-5|.|TRBV30
TGTGCCTGGAGTGCCGGATCTTATCAGCCCCAGCATTTT
CAWSAGSYQPQHF
>.|TRBJ1-2|.|TRBV13
TGTGCCAGCAGCTCCTGGCGGGGAGAGGGTAACTATGGCTACACCTTC
CASSSWRGEGNYGYTF
>TRBD1|TRBJ2-2|once|TRBV30
TGTGCCTGGAGCGGGCCGGACAGGCGATACACCGGGGAGCTGTTTTTT
CAWSGPDRRYTGELFF
>TRBD2|TRBJ2-7|many|TRBV19
TGTGCCAGTAGTATAGCGGGAGGAGAATACGAGCAGTACTTC
CASSIAGGEYEQYF
>TRBD1|TRBJ2-3|.|TRBV19
TGTGCCAGTAGTACCTACCCGGGACAGGGATCACGCCAAATGACCGATACGCAGTATTTT
CASSTYPGQGSRQMTDTQYF
>.|TRBJ1-1|.|TRBV3-1/TRBV3-2
TGTGCCAGCAGCCAGGGGGCCGCAGCTTTCTTT
CASSQGAAAFF
>TRBD1|TRBJ2-2|.|TRBV29-1
TGCAGCGCCTACCCGGGACAGGGGACCGGGGAGCTGTTTTTT
CSAYPGQGTGELFF
>TRBD1|TRBJ2-5|.|TRBV28
TGTGCCAGCAGTCCCGCGGGACAGGGGGCCGAGACCCAGTACTTC
CASSPAGQGAETQYF
>.|TRBJ2-3|.|TRBV13
TGTGCCAGCAGCCCGAGACAGAAAGATACGCAGTATTTT
CASSPRQKDTQYF
>TRBD2|TRBJ2-1|.|TRBV19
TGTGCCAGTAGCCAACCGGGACTAGCGGGAGGAGGGGCTCTCAATGAGCAGTTCTTC
CASSQPGLAGGGALNEQFF
>TRBD1|TRBJ1-1|.|TRBV12-5
TGTGCTAGTGGTTTGGTACAAGGGACAGGCGGGATGAACACTGAAGCTTTCTTT
CASGLVQGTGGMNTEAFF
>.|TRBJ1-1|.|TRBV5-6
TGTGCCAGCAGCTGGGATGGGGTTAGGACTGAAGCTTTCTTT
CASSWDGVRTEAFF
>TRBD1|TRBJ2-1|.|TRBV5-4
TGTGCCAGCAGCCTCGGACAGGTTTCCTACAATGAGCAGTTCTTC
CASSLGQVSYNEQFF
>.|TRBJ2-2|.|TRBV27
TGTGCCAGCAGCCCAGGGGGGAATACCGGGGAGCTGTTTTTT
CASSPGGNTGELFF
>.|TRBJ1-1|.|TRBV18
TGTGCCAGCTCACCACTCGGGACCGTTAACACTGAAGCTTTCTTT
CASSPLGTVNTEAFF
>.|TRBJ1-1|.|TRBV27
TGTGCCAGCAGTTCAACCATAGGACCACCTATGGGGATTGAAGCTTTCTTT
CASSSTIGPPMGIEAFF
>.|TRBJ1-3|once|TRBV3-1/TRBV3-2
TGTGCCAGCAGCCAAGAAGGTTCCTCTGGAAACACCATATATTTT
CASSQEGSSGNTIYF
>TRBD1|TRBJ1-4|once|TRBV6-5
TGTGCCAGCAGCCCCAGGAGGGGGCCTGAAAAACTGTTTTTT
CASSPRRGPEKLFF
>.|TRBJ1-5|.|TRBV15
TGTGCCACCAACATAGAGTCAGGTCAGCCCCAGCATTTT
CATNIESGQPQHF
>TRBD2|TRBJ2-1|.|TRBV5-6
TGTGCCAGCAGCTTGGACGCGGGAGCCCTCCGGAATGAGCAGTTCTTC
CASSLDAGALRNEQFF
>.|TRBJ1-5|.|TRBV18
TGTGCCAGCTCCCTGGATAGCAATCAGCCCCAGCATTTT
CASSLDSNQPQHF
>.|TRBJ1-4|.|TRBV7-7
TGTGCTAGCAGCTTAGGGCGGGCTCGGGATGAAAAACTGTTTTTT
CASSLGRARDEKLFF
>TRBD2|TRBJ2-2|once|TRBV13
TGTGCCAGCAGCTTATCGACTAGCGGGGGACACGGGGAGCTGTTTTTT
CASSLSTSGGHGELFF
>.|TRBJ1-6|.|TRBV15
TGTGCCACCAGCAGAGATCCGGAGCACAATTCACCCCTCCACTTT
CATSRDPEHNSPLHF
>TRBD1|TRBJ2-7|.|TRBV7-9
TGTGCCAGCAGCCCCTCGAAGGGACAGGCCTCCTACGAGCAGTACTTC
CASSPSKGQASYEQYF
>TRBD1|TRBJ2-2|.|TRBV6-5
TGTGCCAGCAGTTACTCAGGACAGGACCACACCGGGGAGCTGTTTTTT
CASSYSGQDHTGELFF
>.|TRBJ1-6|.|TRBV2
TGTGCCAGCAGGAACAGGGATAATTCACCCCTCCACTTT
CASRNRDNSPLHF
>TRBD1|TRBJ1-1|.|TRBV28
TGTGCCAGCAGTTCGGACAGGGTGTGGAACACTGAAGCTTTCTTT
CASSSDRVWNTEAFF